This passage covers 32 T cell receptor beta chains from one sample sequenced in a study of human T cells and chemical hapten exposure. TCRdb recomputed calls from the RACE reads with MiXCR, one row per CDR3 protein. The sample includes just under 65,000 distinct CDR3 sequences, about 11% seen only once; the top ten take 2% to 3%. The sample's time point: patch test 3, about 24 weeks after DPC sensitization. Treatment described: therapeutic diphenylcyclopropenone sensitization with weekly scalp DPC. The sequencing used whole blood, collected in connection with sensitization to the hapten diphenylcyclopropenone (DPC). The receptors derive from a woman aged 25 to 45 with alopecia areata. Some clones in this sample may be carry-over from other donors' samples.

This clonotype was detected many times. The chain links TRBV6-6 to TRBJ2-1; D gene ambiguous. Germline CDR1 and CDR2: MNHNY and SVGAGI (reference sequence). Between the trimmed V and J ends, which lost 5 bases and 7 bases, there was a span of 9 bases. This CDR3 spans 12 amino acids. CDR3 residues: CASSLGTNEQFF. The CDR3 bases are TGTGCCAGCAGTCTGGGTACGAATGAGCAGTTCTTC.

This chain links TRBV11-2 with TRBJ2-2, with D hard to call. Germline V lookup: CDR1 SGHAT, CDR2 FQNNGV. The CDR3 is 16 residues long. V was clipped by 5 bases and J by 7 bases, with 20 bases between them. The CDR3 spells CASSVLPPRYRGELFF. As DNA, the CDR3 is TGTGCCAGCAGCGTCCTACCACCTCGTTACCGCGGGGAGCTGTTTTTT.

This clonotype occurred a few times. For the CDR3, the DNA is TGTGCCAGCAGCCACGTTAGCGGGAGAGAGGAGACCCAGTACTTC. Protein sequence: CASSHVSGREETQYF. The chain has TRBV4-2 and TRBJ2-5; TRBD2 agrees at 9 bases. J gave up 5 bases and V 3 bases, and 7 bases lay outside the gene matches. CDR1 and CDR2 from the germline V gene are LGHNA and YNFKEQ. The CDR3 covers 15 residues.

In its sample, this clonotype was seen many times. CDR3 nucleotides: TGCGCCAGCAGCTTGGCGGGGGGCGAAGTACAGTACTTC. Its protein is CASSLAGGEVQYF. The chain is built from TRBV5-1 and TRBJ2-4, with D possibly matching TRBD2 (7 bases). The CDR3 spans 13 residues. Per the germline V gene, CDR1 is SGHRS and CDR2 is YFSETQ. V was shortened by 0 bases and J by 13 bases, with 14 bases between the two germline ends.

The rearrangement joins TRBV7-9 to TRBJ1-2; D is unclear. The CDR3 runs 13 residues. Between the trimmed V and J ends, which lost 5 bases and 6 bases, there was a span of 13 bases. In germline, CDR1 is SEHNR, CDR2 FQNEAQ (reference sequence). DNA of the CDR3: TGTGCCAGCAGCCCCCCTACCTTCCATGGCTACACCTTC. Translated, it gives CASSPPTFHGYTF. Based on the CDR3 plus reference TRBV7-9 and TRBJ1-2, the full variable domain is DTGVSQNPRHKITKRGQNVTFRCDPISEHNRLYWYRQTLGQGPEFLTYFQNEAQLEKSRLLSDRFSAERPKGSFSTLEIQRTEQGDSAMYLCASSPPTFHGYTFGSGTRLTVV.

In this sample, this clonotype turned up a few times. The gene calls are TRBV19 and TRBJ2-6; 7 positions agree with TRBD1. The V and J ends lost 5 bases and 5 bases, in that order; junction bases with no gene match: 3. This CDR3 contains 14 residues. Germline V gene sequence: CDR1 LNHDA, CDR2 SQIVND (reference sequence). CDR3: CASSPQGRANVLTF. In nucleotides, the CDR3 is TGTGCCAGTAGTCCACAGGGGCGGGCCAACGTCCTGACTTTC.

This clonotype appeared a few times. CDR3 in amino acids: CASSPRDRGGPGDYNEQFF. The CDR3 DNA reads TGTGCCAGCAGCCCGCGGGACAGGGGAGGTCCAGGAGACTACAATGAGCAGTTCTTC. The J gene is TRBJ2-1, the V gene TRBV9, with TRBD1 matching over 10 bases. The CDR3 spans 19 residues. V shed 4 bases, J shed 3 bases, and the junction held 16 bases outside the gene matches. Per the germline V gene, CDR1 is SGDLS and CDR2 is YYNGEE.

The table lists this clonotype with a few counts. This chain connects TRBV20-1 to TRBJ1-6, with TRBD1 matching over 9 bases. The CDR3 covers 12 residues. J gave up 10 bases and V 6 bases, and 4 bases lay outside the gene matches. Germline-derived CDR1 and CDR2 are DFQATT and SNEGSKA (reference sequence). The CDR3 loop reads CSAIQGASPLHF. In DNA, the CDR3 is TGCAGTGCCATACAGGGGGCGTCACCCCTCCACTTT.

As for this clonotype: A much bigger clone sits one base away, suggesting this may be a read error. This chain links TRBV6-5 with TRBJ1-2; unclear D gene. Germline lookup yields CDR1 MNHEY and CDR2 SVGAGI. CDR3 length: 13 amino acids. The DNA of the CDR3 is TGTGCCAGCAGCAACGGGTCCTACTATGACTACACCTTC. Protein sequence: CASSNGSYYDYTF.

The chain has TRBV7-9 and TRBJ1-5; TRBD1 might be the D (6 bases). V shed 5 bases and J shed 3 bases, with 14 bases lying between them. Germline assignment: CDR1 SEHNR and CDR2 FQNEAQ (reference sequence). The CDR3 loop spans 15 amino acids. This CDR3 reads CASSPGAAYNQPQHF. The CDR3, as DNA: TGTGCCAGCAGCCCAGGGGCAGCTTACAATCAGCCCCAGCATTTT. The whole variable domain, remainder taken from reference TRBV7-9 and TRBJ1-5, is DTGVSQNPRHKITKRGQNVTFRCDPISEHNRLYWYRQTLGQGPEFLTYFQNEAQLEKSRLLSDRFSAERPKGSFSTLEIQRTEQGDSAMYLCASSPGAAYNQPQHFGDGTRLSIL.

The chain recombines TRBV6-2 or TRBV6-3 with TRBJ2-3; the D gene is possibly TRBD1 (5 bases). Trimming pared 1 base from V and 1 base from J, leaving 9 bases between. CDR1 and CDR2 (germline): MNHEY, SVGEGT. The CDR3 is made up of 15 amino acids. As DNA, the CDR3 is TGTGCCAGCAGTTACTGGGGCGGCGGCACAGATACGCAGTATTTT. It encodes CASSYWGGGTDTQYF.

This clonotype was found many times. This sequence joins TRBV5-1 and TRBJ1-6; no clear D gene. Germline V gives CDR1 SGHRS, CDR2 YFSETQ. V lost 1 base, J lost 9 bases, and 14 bases lay in between. The length of the CDR3 is 15 residues. CDR3 sequence reads: CASSLLGNGGSPLHF. In DNA, the CDR3 is TGCGCCAGCAGCTTGCTAGGTAATGGAGGTTCACCCCTCCACTTT.

This clonotype was seen a few times. The chain joins TRBV28 to TRBJ2-7; D not resolved. The CDR3 length is 13 residues. Germline CDR1 is MDHEN and CDR2 is SYDVKM. Trimming removed 4 bases at V and 1 base at J, with 8 bases between. Here the CDR3 reads CASSSPASYEQYF. The CDR3 coding sequence is TGTGCCAGCAGTTCTCCAGCTTCCTACGAGCAGTACTTC.

This clonotype was seen a handful of times. V is TRBV29-1 and J is TRBJ1-4; TRBD1 aligns across 8 bases. The CDR3 has 13 amino acids. V gave up 7 bases and J gave up 8 bases; unmatched junction bases: 9. Per the germline V gene, CDR1 is SQVTM and CDR2 is ANQGSEA. The CDR3 nucleotides are TGCAGCGGCCAGGGGGCTCGTGAAGAAAAACTGTTTTTT. Encoded protein: CSGQGAREEKLFF.

The V gene is TRBV6-2 or TRBV6-3, the J gene TRBJ1-2, with D perhaps TRBD1 (6 bases). The CDR3 contains 16 residues. Germline-derived CDR1 and CDR2 are MNHEY and SVGEGT. V was pared by 5 bases and J by 7 bases, with 23 bases between. CDR3 DNA sequence: TGTGCCAGCAGTGAACGTATACAGGGCCCGTTCTCTGGCTACACCTTC. Protein product: CASSERIQGPFSGYTF.

J is TRBJ1-2 and V is TRBV20-1, with D perhaps TRBD1 (6 bases). CDR3 length equals 13 residues. V lost 6 bases, J lost 4 bases, and 15 bases lay in between. Germline V lookup: CDR1 DFQATT, CDR2 SNEGSKA (reference sequence). The chain's CDR3 is CSADPAGVYGYTF. CDR3 sequence (DNA): TGCAGTGCCGATCCGGCAGGGGTCTATGGCTACACCTTC.

This clonotype was seen at least ten times. This rearrangement joins TRBV30 to TRBJ2-1; TRBD2 matches 7 bases. The CDR3 covers 18 residues. Germline-derived CDR1 and CDR2 are GTSNPN and SVGIG (reference sequence). V shed 5 bases, J shed 5 bases, and the junction held 21 bases outside the gene matches. CDR3 amino acids: CAWGVGTTELGSNNEQFF. CDR3 bases: TGTGCCTGGGGGGTTGGGACTACGGAGTTGGGGAGCAACAATGAGCAGTTCTTC. Full variable domain (outside the CDR3, taken from reference TRBV30 and TRBJ2-1): SQTIHQWPATLVQPVGSPLSLECTVEGTSNPNLYWYRQAAGRGLQLLFYSVGIGQISSEVPQNLSASRPQDRQFILSSKKLLLSDSGFYLCAWGVGTTELGSNNEQFFGPGTRLTVL.

This clonotype was seen a handful of times. The chain is built from TRBV12-3 or TRBV12-4 and TRBJ1-6; unclear D gene. This CDR3 has 14 residues. The V gene lost 4 bases and the J gene lost 5 bases, with 9 bases spanning the gap. This CDR3 is CASSYLRDNSPLHF. CDR3 nucleotides: TGTGCCAGCAGTTATCTCCGGGATAATTCACCCCTCCACTTT.

A few counts support this clonotype. The chain carries TRBV6-6 and TRBJ1-2; D gene ambiguous. Germline assignment: CDR1 MNHNY and CDR2 SVGAGI (reference sequence). V lost 8 bases and J lost 7, with 11 bases in between. The CDR3 contains 11 residues. CDR3 DNA sequence: TGTGCCAGCCTTTTGGGTGTTGGCTACACCTTC. Translation gives CASLLGVGYTF.

This clonotype was seen at least ten times. The chain couples TRBV29-1 to TRBJ1-2, with TRBD1 identical over 8 bases. The CDR3 consists of 13 residues. CDR1 is SQVTM, CDR2 ANQGSEA, per germline. The J segment lost 4 bases and the V segment lost 6 bases, leaving 7 bases of the junction unmatched. The CDR3 here is CSVDGQGIYGYTF. The CDR3 nucleotides read TGCAGCGTGGACGGACAGGGCATCTATGGCTACACCTTC.

This clonotype was observed a handful of times. The rearrangement links TRBV6-2 or TRBV6-3 to TRBJ2-1, with D maybe TRBD2 (5 bases). The CDR3 sequence is 13 residues long. Trimming cost V 6 bases and J 12 bases, with 18 bases left between them. Germline V gene lookup returns CDR1 MNHEY and CDR2 SVGEGT. The CDR3 region is CASSLVSSRLQFF. As DNA, the CDR3 is TGTGCCAGCAGCCTGGTCTCTAGCAGGTTGCAGTTCTTC.

This clonotype showed up just a few times. The rearrangement joins TRBV7-3 to TRBJ2-2; D unclear. Trimming shortened V by 3 bases and J by 4 bases, and 6 bases separated the two germline ends. Germline assignment: CDR1 SGHTA and CDR2 FQGTGA. This CDR3 is 13 amino acids long. CDR3 bases: TGTGCCAGCAGCTTGAGTACCACCGGGGAGCTGTTTTTT. It codes for CASSLSTTGELFF.

The chain uses TRBV20-1 and TRBJ2-3; the match to TRBD1 covers 9 bases. CDR1 and CDR2 from the germline V gene are DFQATT and SNEGSKA (reference sequence). CDR3 length: 15 amino acids. Trimming removed 6 bases from V and 1 base from J; junction bases left unmatched: 8. The CDR3 DNA reads TGCAGTGCAACAGGGGGCTGGCAACGCACAGATACGCAGTATTTT. It specifies CSATGGWQRTDTQYF.

This chain links TRBV5-1 with TRBJ2-7, with TRBD1 matching 7 bases. Looked up from germline, CDR1 is SGHRS and CDR2 is YFSETQ. Trimming took 4 bases from V and 7 from J; bases not matched to a gene: 14. The CDR3 is made up of 15 amino acids. The CDR3 region has the DNA TGCGCCAGCAGCGCCCGGACAGGAGAAGTTCGAGAGCAGTACTTC. Translating gives CASSARTGEVREQYF.

This clonotype came up a few times. The chain combines TRBV28 with TRBJ2-4; TRBD1 agrees at 7 bases. This CDR3 has 16 amino acids. Losses at the gene ends were 3 bases for V and 0 bases for J; bases not matched to a gene: 5. CDR1 is MDHEN and CDR2 is SYDVKM in the germline V gene. The DNA of the CDR3 is TGTGCCAGCAGTTTGATACAGGGGCTAGCCAAAAACATTCAGTACTTC. It translates to CASSLIQGLAKNIQYF.

This clonotype was detected ten times or more. The chain recombines TRBV20-1 with TRBJ1-1; 7 nucleotides agree with TRBD1. The CDR3 runs to 12 residues. Losses at the gene ends were 6 bases for V and 9 bases for J; bases not matched to a gene: 10. Germline V CDR1 and CDR2: DFQATT, SNEGSKA (reference sequence). The CDR3 spells CSATTGSVKAFF. CDR3 nucleotides: TGCAGTGCAACGACAGGGAGCGTTAAAGCTTTCTTT.

The rearrangement joins TRBV6-2 or TRBV6-3 to TRBJ1-1, with 8 bases matching TRBD1. There are 12 residues in the CDR3. V shed 6 bases and J 7 bases; nucleotides not matched to a gene: 4. Germline loops: CDR1 MNHEY, CDR2 SVGEGT. The CDR3 sequence is CASSLDRGEAFF. CDR3 nucleotides: TGTGCCAGCAGCCTAGACAGGGGTGAAGCTTTCTTT.

This clonotype was seen a few times. The genes are TRBV6-4 and TRBJ1-2, with D unresolved. Germline-derived CDR1 and CDR2 are MRHNA and SNTAGT. The length of the CDR3 is 12 residues. Deletions cut 2 bases from V and 9 bases from J, with 10 bases between. The chain's CDR3 is CASSDGSRSYTF. CDR3 nucleotides: TGTGCCAGCAGTGACGGAAGTCGCAGCTACACCTTC.

The genes are TRBV30 and TRBJ2-5; possible D gene TRBD1, 5 bases. CDR3 length: 13 amino acids. V was clipped by 0 bases and J by 2 bases, with 7 bases between them. Germline lookup yields CDR1 GTSNPN and CDR2 SVGIG (reference sequence). This chain's CDR3 is CAWSVPGQETQYF. CDR3 sequence (DNA): TGTGCCTGGAGTGTACCAGGGCAAGAGACCCAGTACTTC.

This clonotype was counted ten times or more. The V and J genes are TRBV29-1 and TRBJ2-7; D unclear. With 4 bases removed from V and 2 bases from J, the gap between germline ends came to 12 bases. Germline V CDR1 and CDR2: SQVTM, ANQGSEA. The CDR3 contains 13 residues. The CDR3 coding sequence is TGCAGCGTTGCCCCGGCAGCCACCTACGAGCAGTACTTC. Protein: CSVAPAATYEQYF.

This clonotype was counted only a few times. One junction end does not reproduce the germline sequence, and a read error may be involved. The gene calls are TRBV7-7 and TRBJ2-3; 10 bases map to TRBD2. The CDR3 extends over 15 amino acids. Germline V gene sequence: CDR1 SSHAT, CDR2 FNYEAQ (reference sequence). The CDR3 DNA is TGTGCTAGCAGCCCGGGACTAGCGAGCACAGATACGCAGTATTTT. Translated: CASSPGLASTDTQYF.

This clonotype showed up just a few times. The gene calls are TRBV12-3 or TRBV12-4 and TRBJ2-1, with TRBD2 matching over 7 bases. This CDR3 contains 12 residues. V shed 3 bases, J shed 9 bases, and the junction held 2 bases outside the gene matches. The CDR3 DNA follows: TGTGCCAGCAGTTTGGGGGAGGGTGAGCAGTTCTTC. Amino acids: CASSLGEGEQFF.